This T cell receptor beta chain was identified in a study of identical twins. The CDR3 is 12 amino acids. Germline V CDR1 and CDR2: LGHDT, YNNKEL (reference sequence). Trimming at V came to 8 bases and at J to 9 bases, leaving 7 bases not matched to a gene. TCRdb independently ran MiXCR on the 5' RACE reads; one entry per CDR3 protein. Of roughly 1.6 million distinct CDR3 sequences in the sample, around 29% were seen once. Study results and limitations: Compared with unrelated sharing, twin-shared out-of-frame alpha sequences had more low-probability sequences.

In the case of this clonotype: Its cognate antigen is unknown.

Sequenced input: cord blood. This TCR came from a newborn girl in good health. This chain connects TRBV3-1 to TRBJ2-1; 7 nucleotides align to TRBD2. The CDR3 nucleotides read TGTGCCAGCGCCCCCGGGGGGAGTGAGCAGTTCTTC. Protein: CASAPGGSEQFF.